This passage covers 32 T cell receptor beta chains from one sample sequenced in a study of cytomegalovirus exposure and HLA in healthy donors (TCRdb year 2017). Libraries came from the immunoSEQ multiplex PCR assay. For the multiplex PCR, a mixture combining 60 forward primers for TCR Vbeta segments and 13 reverse primers for TCR Jbeta segments was used. The clones in this table, taken by TCRdb from immuneACCESS, are in-frame only. Not every clone is retained; where verified, under half of the shortfall comes from an unresolved V gene, and the cause of the rest is unknown. Recorded for this sample are 120,000 to 150,000 clones; about 80% of them occurred a single time. The ten largest clones add up to roughly 1.2% of the sample. The specimen sequenced was PBMCs. Receptors were obtained from a male donor in good health and CMV-seropositive.

The genes are TRBV18 and TRBJ2-5, with 8 bases matching TRBD2. With 3 bases clipped from V and 4 bases from J, the junction kept 7 bases outside the gene matches. The CDR3 spans 15 residues. Germline CDR1 is KGHSH and CDR2 is LQKENI. CDR3 in amino acids: CASSPPGLGGETQYF. Here the CDR3 DNA reads TGTGCCAGCTCACCCCCGGGACTAGGTGGAGAGACCCAGTACTTC.

V and J are TRBV9 and TRBJ1-5; D is undetermined. The CDR3 contains 14 residues. Germline values: CDR1 SGDLS, CDR2 YYNGEE. V was clipped by 7 bases and J by 5 bases, with 16 bases between them. The CDR3 DNA reads TGTGCCAGCGGCGGCATCACAGCCGATCAGCCCCAGCATTTT. Encoded protein: CASGGITADQPQHF.

The chain has TRBV27 and TRBJ2-7; D ambiguous. The CDR3 has 13 residues. V lost 5 bases, J lost 6 bases, and 14 bases lay in between. The germline gives CDR1 MNHEY, CDR2 SMNVEV (reference sequence). The CDR3 spells CASSPKENGEQYF. The CDR3 DNA sequence: TGTGCCAGCAGTCCTAAGGAGAATGGCGAGCAGTACTTC.

CDR3 residues: CASSLAARSYNSPLHF. As DNA, the CDR3 is TGTGCCAGCAGCTTAGCAGCTAGGTCCTATAATTCACCCCTCCACTTT. This chain connects TRBV7-9 to TRBJ1-6; no clear D. V was clipped by 0 bases and J by 1 base, with 7 bases between them. Germline V gives CDR1 SEHNR, CDR2 FQNEAQ (reference sequence). The CDR3 is made up of 16 amino acids.

This clone occurred a few times. The chain is built from TRBV6-4 and TRBJ2-1, with TRBD2 matching 14 bases. Germline V lookup: CDR1 MRHNA, CDR2 SNTAGT. Trimming took 0 bases from V and 6 from J; bases not matched to a gene: 1. The CDR3 runs 16 residues. CDR3 loop: CASSDSTSGGANEQFF. CDR3 bases: TGTGCCAGCAGTGACTCGACTAGCGGGGGGGCCAATGAGCAGTTCTTC.

The V call is TRBV7-9, the J call TRBJ1-2; D perhaps matches TRBD1 (6 bases). The CDR3 sequence is 16 residues long. CDR1 SEHNR and CDR2 FQNEAQ come from the germline V gene (reference sequence). Trimming removed 5 bases at V and 3 bases at J, with 19 bases between. The CDR3 region has the DNA TGTGCCAGCAGCCTGGGACACCTCCGAACGGACTATGGCTACACCTTC. It translates to CASSLGHLRTDYGYTF.

V is TRBV6-5 and J is TRBJ2-3, with 9 bases fitting TRBD2. This CDR3 comprises 13 residues. Germline V lookup: CDR1 MNHEY, CDR2 SVGAGI. V dropped 9 bases and J dropped 5; count of bases not matched to a gene: 6. The CDR3 DNA sequence: TGTGCCAGTTTAGCGGGGGTAGGAGATACGCAGTATTTT. It yields the protein CASLAGVGDTQYF.

The chain couples TRBV28 to TRBJ1-1; no reliable D call. The CDR3 sequence is 12 residues long. Germline loops: CDR1 MDHEN, CDR2 SYDVKM. V was cut by 1 base and J by 4 bases, with 4 bases left in between. The CDR3 is CASSLSGTEAFF. As DNA, the CDR3 is TGTGCCAGCAGTTTATCCGGCACTGAAGCTTTCTTT.

A few counts support this clone. The rearrangement joins TRBV5-1 to TRBJ1-6; a possible D gene is TRBD1 (5 bases). The CDR3 totals 15 residues. Germline V gene data show CDR1 as SGHRS and CDR2 as YFSETQ. V lost 1 base to trimming and J lost 3 bases, with 8 bases between them. CDR3 sequence (DNA): TGCGCCAGCAGCTTGAAAGGGGACTATAATTCACCCCTCCACTTT. Its translation is CASSLKGDYNSPLHF.

CDR3: CSVAPTVGAMNTEAFF. CDR3 sequence (DNA): TGCAGCGTGGCCCCTACAGTGGGGGCTATGAACACTGAAGCTTTCTTT. This chain uses TRBV29-1 with TRBJ1-1, with a tentative D call TRBD1 (6 bases). Trimming pared 6 bases from V and 0 bases from J, leaving 20 bases between. This CDR3 spans 16 amino acids. Germline-derived CDR1 and CDR2 are SQVTM and ANQGSEA. The full variable domain, completed using reference TRBV29-1 and TRBJ1-1, is SAVISQKPSRDICQRGTSLTIQCQVDSQVTMMFWYRQQPGQSLTLIATANQGSEATYESGFVIDKFPISRPNLTFSTLTVSNMSPEDSSIYLCSVAPTVGAMNTEAFFGQGTRLTVV.

This chain links TRBV2 with TRBJ1-6; 8 bases line up with TRBD1. After removal of 7 bases from V and 10 bases from J, the junction contained 9 bases not matched to a gene. Germline V gene lookup returns CDR1 SNHLY and CDR2 FYNNEI. The CDR3 covers 14 residues. Here the CDR3 reads CASTDRTGTSPLHF. The CDR3 DNA follows: TGTGCCAGCACAGACAGGACAGGGACGTCACCCCTCCACTTT. The complete variable domain, with remaining parts taken from reference TRBV2 and TRBJ1-6, reads EPEVTQTPSHQVTQMGQEVILRCVPISNHLYFYWYRQILGQKVEFLVSFYNNEISEKSEIFDDQFSVERPDGSNFTLKIRSTKLEDSAMYFCASTDRTGTSPLHFGNGTRLTVT.

This chain joins TRBV2 and TRBJ2-7, with D perhaps TRBD1 (6 bases). V lost 8 bases to trimming and J lost 0 bases, with 14 bases between them. Germline V lookup: CDR1 SNHLY, CDR2 FYNNEI. This CDR3 contains 14 residues. The CDR3 nucleotides read TGTGCCAGCGTCCGGGACACTAGCTCCTACGAGCAGTACTTC. It is translated as CASVRDTSSYEQYF.

This chain uses TRBV19 with TRBJ1-6; the match to TRBD1 covers 9 bases. Germline CDR1 is LNHDA and CDR2 is SQIVND (reference sequence). CDR3 length: 14 residues. J lost 10 bases, V lost 8 bases, and 9 bases had no gene match. The chain's CDR3 is CASASGTGLSPLHF. The CDR3, as DNA: TGTGCCAGTGCGTCCGGGACAGGGTTATCACCCCTCCACTTT.

The chain joins TRBV9 to TRBJ2-3, with 10 bases lining up with TRBD2. Germline V gene sequence: CDR1 SGDLS, CDR2 YYNGEE. Trimming at V came to 2 bases and at J to 4 bases, leaving 7 bases not matched to a gene. The CDR3 is 16 residues long. The CDR3 DNA sequence: TGTGCCAGCAGCGTCCTAGCGGGAGAGGGGGCAGATACGCAGTATTTT. Translation gives CASSVLAGEGADTQYF.

The sample holds a few counts of this clone. Other DNA sequences from this sample encode an identical CDR3 as well. J is TRBJ2-7 and V is TRBV27, with D perhaps TRBD1 (5 bases). V lost 2 bases, J lost 2 bases, and 7 bases lay in between. Germline V gene sequence: CDR1 MNHEY, CDR2 SMNVEV (reference sequence). This CDR3 contains 13 residues. As DNA, the CDR3 is TGTGCCAGCAGTTTAGACAGCACCTACGAGCAGTACTTC. It translates to CASSLDSTYEQYF.

This sequence joins TRBV4-1 and TRBJ2-2; D is undetermined. Germline CDR1 MGHRA, CDR2 YSYEKL. This CDR3 contains 17 residues. Trimming cost V 1 base and J 5 bases, with 17 bases left between them. The CDR3 DNA reads TGCGCCAGCAGCCAAGGAGGTGGTAGTTTGACTACCGGGGAGCTGTTTTTT. It is translated as CASSQGGGSLTTGELFF.

The rearrangement links TRBV4-1 to TRBJ2-5; D is perhaps TRBD2 (5 bases). With 0 bases removed from V and 9 bases from J, the gap between germline ends came to 17 bases. The CDR3 is 15 residues long. Per germline, CDR1 MGHRA and CDR2 YSYEKL. The CDR3: CASSQDSTRAEAQYF. CDR3 bases: TGCGCCAGCAGCCAAGATAGCACGCGGGCGGAGGCCCAGTACTTC.

The J gene is TRBJ1-2, the V gene TRBV7-9, with 8 positions matching TRBD1. Germline CDR1 is SEHNR and CDR2 is FQNEAQ (reference sequence). This CDR3 is built from 15 residues. V shed 5 bases, J shed 6 bases, and the junction held 11 bases outside the gene matches. CDR3 nucleotide sequence: TGTGCCAGCAGCCCGGACAGGGTAAGGATGGATGGCTACACCTTC. It encodes CASSPDRVRMDGYTF.

This chain links TRBV13 with TRBJ2-1, with D tentatively TRBD2 (5 bases). Germline CDR1 reads PRHDT; CDR2 reads FYEKMQ (reference sequence). With 0 bases removed from V and 4 bases from J, the gap between germline ends came to 7 bases. CDR3 length: 14 amino acids. The CDR3 protein is CASSLGRTYNEQFF. The CDR3 coding sequence is TGTGCCAGCAGCTTAGGCCGGACTTACAATGAGCAGTTCTTC.

This rearrangement joins TRBV27 to TRBJ1-6, with TRBD1 matching over 10 bases. This CDR3 spans 16 amino acids. The junction had 9 bases not matched to a gene; V was cut back by 4 bases and J by 9 bases. Germline loops: CDR1 MNHEY, CDR2 SMNVEV (reference sequence). The CDR3 is CASSWSGQGSSSPLHF. The CDR3 DNA reads TGTGCCAGCAGTTGGTCGGGACAGGGGAGCAGTTCACCCCTCCACTTT.

The chain employs TRBV6-5 and TRBJ1-5, with 8 bases identical to TRBD1. In germline, CDR1 is MNHEY, CDR2 SVGAGI. The length of the CDR3 is 13 residues. V was pared by 6 bases and J by 7 bases, with 5 bases of the junction left unmatched. DNA for the CDR3: TGTGCCAGCAGGACAGGGGATGGACAGCCCCAGCATTTT. This encodes CASRTGDGQPQHF.

V and J are TRBV4-3 and TRBJ2-7; no clear D gene. Between the trimmed V and J ends, which lost 0 bases and 1 base, there was a span of 10 bases. Germline assignment: CDR1 LGHNA and CDR2 YSLEER. This CDR3 region has 15 residues. The chain's CDR3 is CASSQDMRGSYEQYF. The CDR3 DNA sequence: TGCGCCAGCAGCCAAGATATGCGCGGATCCTACGAGCAGTACTTC.

The chain combines TRBV10-3 with TRBJ2-1; 12 bases agree with TRBD2. J was trimmed by 4 bases and V by 4 bases; bases with no gene match: 2. The CDR3 is 15 residues long. Germline CDR1 ENHRY, CDR2 SYGVKD. The CDR3 coding sequence is TGTGCCATCAGTGGGACTAGCGGGATATACAATGAGCAGTTCTTC. Encoded protein: CAISGTSGIYNEQFF.

The J gene is TRBJ2-5, the V gene TRBV18; D not certain. V was cut by 3 bases and J by 1 base, with 6 bases left in between. The germline V gene encodes CDR1 KGHSH and CDR2 LQKENI. The CDR3 has 13 amino acids. The CDR3 DNA sequence: TGTGCCAGCTCACCGCCAGTCCAAGAGACCCAGTACTTC. As protein: CASSPPVQETQYF.

The chain is built from TRBV6-1 and TRBJ1-6; no firm D call. This CDR3 has 16 residues. Per germline, CDR1 MNHNS and CDR2 SASEGT. V lost 4 bases and J lost 0, with 10 bases in between. The CDR3 loop reads CASSVLPGSYNSPLHF. DNA of the CDR3: TGTGCCAGCAGTGTTTTACCCGGCTCCTATAATTCACCCCTCCACTTT.

The chain joins TRBV27 to TRBJ2-2; D unclear. Germline V gene sequence: CDR1 MNHEY, CDR2 SMNVEV (reference sequence). The CDR3 sequence is 14 residues long. V lost 4 bases to trimming and J lost 4 bases, with 10 bases between them. CDR3 coding DNA: TGTGCCAGCAGTTCCTCTTTTATCACCGGGGAGCTGTTTTTT. Translating it yields CASSSSFITGELFF.

The V gene is TRBV27, the J gene TRBJ1-1; the match to TRBD1 covers 7 bases. Looked up from germline, CDR1 is MNHEY and CDR2 is SMNVEV (reference sequence). V was pared by 3 bases and J by 4 bases, with 2 bases of the junction left unmatched. This CDR3 spans 13 amino acids. CDR3: CASSLTGFTEAFF. The CDR3 nucleotides are TGTGCCAGCAGTTTGACAGGGTTCACTGAAGCTTTCTTT.

The chain is built from TRBV5-4 and TRBJ2-7; the D gene is possibly TRBD1 (5 bases). CDR1 and CDR2 (germline): SGHNT, YYREEE (reference sequence). Trimming took 0 bases from V and 1 from J, leaving 11 bases between them. CDR3 length: 15 residues. This chain's CDR3 is CASSLDVTVSYEQYF. The CDR3 nucleotides read TGTGCCAGCAGCTTGGATGTGACAGTGTCCTACGAGCAGTACTTC.

This clone has only one observation. The rearrangement joins TRBV29-1 to TRBJ2-1, with 9 bases lining up with TRBD2. From germline, CDR1 is SQVTM and CDR2 ANQGSEA. The V and J ends lost 4 bases and 0 bases, in that order; junction bases with no gene match: 7. This CDR3 spans 16 amino acids. DNA for the CDR3: TGCAGCGTTGTGGGGGGTAGCGGGAGCTCCTACAATGAGCAGTTCTTC. Residues: CSVVGGSGSSYNEQFF.

The chain is built from TRBV28 and TRBJ1-2, with 8 nucleotides matching TRBD1. Germline V gene sequence: CDR1 MDHEN, CDR2 SYDVKM. This CDR3 has 15 amino acids. V lost 7 bases and J lost 2; bases outside the gene matches: 9. CDR3 bases: TGTGCCAGCACCGCGGGGCAGGGGGCGAACTATGGCTACACCTTC. It specifies CASTAGQGANYGYTF.

The chain is built from TRBV28 and TRBJ1-5; D is unresolved. The germline CDR1 and CDR2 sequences are MDHEN and SYDVKM. CDR3 length equals 13 residues. V was shortened by 8 bases and J by 1 base, with 9 bases between the two germline ends. CDR3 bases: TGTGCCAGCGGCGGGAGGAGCAATCAGCCCCAGCATTTT. Protein product: CASGGRSNQPQHF.

This clone appeared once. The chain joins TRBV9 to TRBJ2-2; D might be TRBD2 (5 bases). The V end lost 0 bases, the J end lost 3 bases, and 12 bases lay between the germline ends. The CDR3 runs 16 residues. Germline V gene lookup returns CDR1 SGDLS and CDR2 YYNGEE. The CDR3 bases are TGTGCCAGCAGCGTAGCGGAGGCAGGACACACCGGGGAGCTGTTTTTT. It yields the protein CASSVAEAGHTGELFF.